Below, 13 T cell receptor beta chains from the same sample are listed, as sequenced in a study of identifying expanded T cells in peripheral blood. Clones were read by immunoSEQ multiplex PCR, and TCRdb kept only the in-frame ones, dropping some. The sample yields fewer than 85,000 clones, roughly four fifths seen once. The source material was blood. Receptors originate from a person aged 18-69 years in good health.

The J gene is TRBJ2-1, the V gene TRBV4-2; a weak D match, TRBD2 (5 bases). The CDR3 has 16 residues. Germline V gene sequence: CDR1 LGHNA, CDR2 YNFKEQ. V was cut by 4 bases and J by 6 bases, with 19 bases left in between. CDR3 sequence: CASSPFEAGAGNEQFF. The CDR3 DNA sequence: TGTGCCAGCAGCCCTTTCGAGGCGGGCGCTGGCAATGAGCAGTTCTTC.

The chain links TRBV6-6 to TRBJ1-3; D is ambiguous. The germline gives CDR1 MNHNY, CDR2 SVGAGI (reference sequence). Trimming took off 0 bases at V and 0 bases at J, with 6 bases between the two ends. The CDR3 loop spans 15 amino acids. In DNA, the CDR3 is TGTGCCAGCAGTTACTCCTTGAGCTCTGGAAACACCATATATTTT. Residues: CASSYSLSSGNTIYF.

This clone was found once. The rearrangement links TRBV18 to TRBJ2-7, with 7 bases fitting TRBD1. Germline V gene data show CDR1 as KGHSH and CDR2 as LQKENI. The CDR3 loop spans 18 amino acids. Trimming removed 2 bases from V and 0 bases from J; junction bases left unmatched: 13. The DNA of the CDR3 is TGTGCCAGCTCACCATTCGGGTCAGGGGGTTCGAGCTCCTACGAGCAGTACTTC. It yields the protein CASSPFGSGGSSSYEQYF.

This chain connects TRBV7-8 to TRBJ1-4, with D maybe TRBD1 (5 bases). The CDR3 is 16 residues long. Germline CDR1 reads SGHVS; CDR2 reads FQNEAQ. V was trimmed by 1 base and J by 8 bases, leaving 17 bases between them. The CDR3 DNA reads as TGTGCCAGCAGCTTAGTGAGGGGCGGGTATGGGGAAAAACTGTTTTTT. It codes for CASSLVRGGYGEKLFF.

The genes are TRBV7-8 and TRBJ1-5; D unclear. Between the trimmed V and J ends, which lost 4 bases and 0 bases, there was a span of 7 bases. Germline CDR1 is SGHVS and CDR2 is FQNEAQ. The CDR3 contains 14 residues. The DNA for the CDR3 is TGTGCCAGCAGCTCGGGATTTAGCAATCAGCCCCAGCATTTT. This translates into CASSSGFSNQPQHF.

This CDR3 reads CASSQTWARDTQYF. In DNA, the CDR3 is TGCGCCAGCAGCCAGACTTGGGCCCGAGATACGCAGTATTTT. V and J are TRBV4-3 and TRBJ2-3; D uncertain. The germline CDR1 and CDR2 sequences are LGHNA and YSLEER. Trimming took 3 bases from V and 5 from J, leaving 12 bases between them. This CDR3 region has 14 residues.

The J gene is TRBJ1-6, the V gene TRBV5-6; 8 nucleotides align to TRBD1. V shed 2 bases, J shed 6 bases, and the junction held 4 bases outside the gene matches. CDR1 SGHDT and CDR2 YYEEEE come from the germline V gene. The CDR3 loop spans 15 amino acids. In DNA form, the CDR3 reads TGTGCCAGCAGCTTAGGGACAGGAGGTAATTCACCCCTCCACTTT. It is translated as CASSLGTGGNSPLHF.

This sequence joins TRBV18 and TRBJ2-1, with D maybe TRBD1 (7 bases). The V and J ends lost 4 bases and 6 bases respectively, with 13 bases between them. CDR3 length: 14 amino acids. Germline loops: CDR1 KGHSH, CDR2 LQKENI. CDR3 protein: CASSRQGGFNEQFF. The CDR3 DNA reads as TGTGCCAGCTCACGGCAGGGGGGATTCAATGAGCAGTTCTTC.

This clone was seen a few times. V gene TRBV28 combines with J gene TRBJ1-2, with no clear D. This CDR3 is built from 15 residues. The germline gives CDR1 MDHEN, CDR2 SYDVKM. Trimming pared 6 bases from V and 4 bases from J, leaving 18 bases between. The CDR3 here is CASRSIGPFIYGYTF. The CDR3 DNA follows: TGTGCCAGCAGATCCATCGGACCGTTTATCTATGGCTACACCTTC.

The CDR3 DNA is TGTGCCAGCAGCTTAACCGAGAACACTGAAGCTTTCTTT. Protein product: CASSLTENTEAFF. This chain uses TRBV5-4 with TRBJ1-1; no clear D gene. The CDR3 covers 13 residues. Trimming cost V 2 bases and J 1 base, with 6 bases left between them. Germline V gives CDR1 SGHNT, CDR2 YYREEE (reference sequence). Full variable domain (outside the CDR3, taken from reference TRBV5-4 and TRBJ1-1): ETGVTQSPTHLIKTRGQQVTLRCSSQSGHNTVSWYQQALGQGPQFIFQYYREEENGRGNFPPRFSGLQFPNYSSELNVNALELDDSALYLCASSLTENTEAFFGQGTRLTVV.

The gene calls are TRBV19 and TRBJ2-1, with D uncertain. The V end was cut by 0 bases, the J end by 2 bases, with 8 bases between. Germline V gene sequence: CDR1 LNHDA, CDR2 SQIVND (reference sequence). The CDR3 spans 15 residues. The CDR3 sequence is CASSIETFPYNEQFF. The DNA for the CDR3 is TGTGCCAGTAGTATAGAGACGTTCCCCTACAATGAGCAGTTCTTC.

The chain couples TRBV7-3 to TRBJ2-7; the match to TRBD2 covers 11 bases. This CDR3 is built from 16 residues. Germline values: CDR1 SGHTA, CDR2 FQGTGA. V was clipped by 5 bases and J by 5 bases; unmatched bases: 11. Here the CDR3 reads CASSPGIAGGPNEQYF. The CDR3 DNA sequence: TGTGCCAGCAGCCCAGGGATAGCGGGAGGGCCAAACGAGCAGTACTTC.

This clone was seen a single time. The V call is TRBV18, the J call TRBJ2-7; D ambiguous. Germline CDR1 and CDR2: KGHSH and LQKENI. This CDR3 has 13 amino acids. Trimming left V 2 bases short and J 3 bases short, with 8 bases between. CDR3 in amino acids: CASSPTANYEQYF. The CDR3 nucleotides read TGTGCCAGCTCACCAACAGCGAACTACGAGCAGTACTTC. Combining the CDR3 with reference TRBV18 and TRBJ2-7 gives the whole variable domain NAGVMQNPRHLVRRRGQEARLRCSPMKGHSHVYWYRQLPEEGLKFMVYLQKENIIDESGMPKERFSAEFPKEGPSILRIQQVVRGDSAAYFCASSPTANYEQYFGPGTRLTVT.